Given below is one T cell receptor (beta chain) in context. A junction end diverges from the germline sequence, so it may reflect a read error. The data are from a study of cytomegalovirus exposure and HLA in healthy donors. Use of 60 Vbeta and 13 Jbeta primers characterized the PCR. TCRdb's table, derived via immunoSEQ multiplex PCR, lists solely in-frame clones and lacks some. The table includes a few hundred thousand clones, 80% to 90% detected once. The CDR3 has 18 amino acids. CDR1 is SGHRS, CDR2 YFSETQ, per germline. The specimen was PBMCs. The chain has TRBV5-1 and TRBJ2-6; 8 bases match TRBD1. This clonotype was obtained from a man between 25 and 39 years old in good health and CMV-seronegative. The CDR3, as DNA: TGCGCCAGCAGCACCGGACAGGGCCCTTTCTCTGGGGCCAGCGTCCTGACTTTC. This gives the protein CASSTGQGPFSGASVLTF.